The T cell receptor beta chain under discussion was sequenced for a study of T cell repertoires in cytomegalovirus infection (dated by TCRdb to between 2017 and 2020). As for the study more broadly: Peptide stimulations targeted recently identified HLA-C-restricted CMV epitopes, whose presentation resists viral immunomodulation, together with well-studied HLA-B-restricted epitopes. Donor HLA type was relevant to the analysis, as public TCR beta signatures indicated carriage of CMV infection together with the matching HLA type. Overall study outcomes, separate from this receptor: The ex vivo response was dominated by HLA-C-restricted CMV-specific TCR beta clonotypes, which also provided the single most frequent clonotype in two of eight donors. In both this cohort and an independent roughly 350-donor cohort, the cumulative frequency of public TCR beta family members distinguished carriers of CMV infection plus the relevant HLA type.

CDR1 LGHNA and CDR2 YSLEER were looked up in the germline V gene. V has 1 base trimmed and J has 3 bases trimmed; junction bases matching no gene number 3. The CDR3 runs 15 amino acids, cysteine and phenylalanine included. Solely the CDR3 DNA is kept, with 45 bases framed from the first base. Sample treatment or condition, as interpreted from the label and publication: in vitro stimulation with specific CMV peptide epitopes to enrich CMV-specific T cells. Concerning this clonotype itself: The antigen it binds to is not known. The input lacks base qualities; no much larger clone sits a single base away.

The sequencer was an Illumina HiSeq 1500. TCRdb's own reprocessing of the public reads used fastp at Q25 and MiXCR and kept productive beta chains. Duplicate CDR3 protein sequences are folded into a single record with the most common DNA and genes. The sample contains approximately 590,000 distinct CDR3 sequences, 40% of them found a single time. The top ten clonotypes cover 48% of the sample. This receptor was identified in a human donor in good health (CMV status not recorded). Some clones in this sample may be carry-over from other donors' samples. The chain links TRBV4-3 with TRBJ2-7, with 10 bases in between that match TRBD1. The sequencing used cultured PBMCs, collected from culture after CMV antigen stimulation. The nucleotide sequence reads TGCGCCAGCAGCCAAGCGGGACAGGGGCACTACGAGCAGTACTTC. This sequence encodes CASSQAGQGHYEQYF.